Presented here are 27 T cell receptor beta chains from one specimen sequenced in a study of blood T cell repertoires in COVID-19. Profiled with immunoSEQ multiplex PCR; TCRdb holds only in-frame clones, not every one. The table includes about 140,000 clones, 75% to 80% detected once. Sequencing was carried out using peripheral blood. The receptors were sampled from a woman aged 45-60 years with active or convalescent COVID-19.

V usage is TRBV9 and J usage is TRBJ2-3, with 9 nucleotides matching TRBD2. The CDR3 consists of 16 residues. Germline CDR1 reads SGDLS; CDR2 reads YYNGEE. J lost 3 bases, V lost 4 bases, and 9 bases had no gene match. The CDR3 reads CASSYEAGGVTDTQYF. The CDR3 DNA reads TGTGCCAGCAGCTACGAGGCGGGAGGGGTGACAGATACGCAGTATTTT.

The V and J genes are TRBV30 and TRBJ1-1; no reliable D call. Trimming took 4 bases from V and 2 from J, leaving 8 bases between them. CDR1 and CDR2 (germline): GTSNPN, SVGIG (reference sequence). The CDR3 spans 12 residues. CDR3 sequence (DNA): TGTGCCTGGATTGAGAGTAACACTGAAGCTTTCTTT. Residues: CAWIESNTEAFF. Variable domain in full (rest from reference TRBV30 and TRBJ1-1): SQTIHQWPATLVQPVGSPLSLECTVEGTSNPNLYWYRQAAGRGLQLLFYSVGIGQISSEVPQNLSASRPQDRQFILSSKKLLLSDSGFYLCAWIESNTEAFFGQGTRLTVV.

The rearrangement uses TRBV19 and TRBJ1-1; D is undetermined. Trimming pared 7 bases from V and 10 bases from J, leaving 13 bases between. Germline CDR1 is LNHDA and CDR2 is SQIVND (reference sequence). The CDR3 covers 11 residues. The CDR3 DNA is TGTGCCAGTATTTCGTCCCGGGGAGCTTTCTTT. It is translated as CASISSRGAFF.

This clone was seen a few times. The chain has TRBV11-2 and TRBJ2-5; 9 nucleotides line up with TRBD1. V shed 6 bases, J shed 7 bases, and the junction held 6 bases outside the gene matches. The CDR3 runs to 13 residues. Germline V gene lookup returns CDR1 SGHAT and CDR2 FQNNGV. CDR3 coding DNA: TGTGCCAGCAGTGGGACAGGGAGGGGGACCCAGTACTTC. Its protein product is CASSGTGRGTQYF.

This clone was detected only a few times. The chain links TRBV4-3 to TRBJ2-3, with 10 bases identical to TRBD2. The CDR3 consists of 16 residues. Germline trimming cut 4 bases from V and 3 bases from J; bases unmatched to any gene: 7. The V gene's germline CDR1 is LGHNA and CDR2 YSLEER. The CDR3 region is CASSLTSGGVTDTQYF. Written as DNA, the CDR3 is TGCGCCAGCAGCCTTACCAGCGGGGGGGTAACAGATACGCAGTATTTT.

The chain combines TRBV5-1 with TRBJ2-7, with D perhaps matching TRBD1 (6 bases). The germline CDR1 and CDR2 sequences are SGHRS and YFSETQ. The CDR3 is 14 amino acids. Between the trimmed V and J ends, which lost 4 bases and 2 bases, there was a span of 13 bases. CDR3 in DNA: TGCGCCAGCAGCGTCCGGGACACAACCTACGAGCAGTACTTC. The encoded protein is CASSVRDTTYEQYF.

This clone was seen repeatedly, ten times or more. V usage is TRBV29-1 and J usage is TRBJ2-1, with TRBD2 matching over 7 bases. The CDR3 length is 14 residues. Trimming at V came to 4 bases and at J to 0 bases, leaving 3 bases not matched to a gene. Germline V CDR1 and CDR2: SQVTM, ANQGSEA. The CDR3 nucleotides read TGCAGCGTTGCCTCTAGCGGCTCCTACAATGAGCAGTTCTTC. Protein product: CSVASSGSYNEQFF.

This clone came up once. V is TRBV20-1 and J is TRBJ2-1, with 7 bases fitting TRBD1. This CDR3 contains 12 residues. The J segment lost 7 bases and the V segment lost 3 bases, leaving 3 bases of the junction unmatched. Per germline, CDR1 DFQATT and CDR2 SNEGSKA (reference sequence). The CDR3: CSASEQGNEQFF. The CDR3, as DNA: TGCAGTGCTAGTGAACAGGGGAATGAGCAGTTCTTC.

This clone was seen a few times. This CDR3 is CASSLGQGNYGYTF. The CDR3 nucleotides read TGTGCCAGCAGCCTAGGACAGGGTAACTATGGCTACACCTTC. The V and J genes are TRBV5-8 and TRBJ1-2, with 8 bases aligning to TRBD1. The V gene end was trimmed by 4 bases and the J gene end by 1 base; junction bases not matched to a gene: 3. Germline lookup yields CDR1 SGHTS and CDR2 YDEGEE. There are 14 residues in the CDR3.

V and J are TRBV30 and TRBJ1-4; maybe TRBD1 (6 bases). V lost 8 bases to trimming and J lost 4 bases, with 14 bases between them. Germline CDR1 reads GTSNPN; CDR2 reads SVGIG (reference sequence). The CDR3 length is 13 residues. CDR3 sequence (DNA): TGTGCCGGGCGGGGGGCGCTTAATGAAAAACTGTTTTTT. Residues: CAGRGALNEKLFF. Full variable domain (remainder filled in from reference TRBV30 and TRBJ1-4): SQTIHQWPATLVQPVGSPLSLECTVEGTSNPNLYWYRQAAGRGLQLLFYSVGIGQISSEVPQNLSASRPQDRQFILSSKKLLLSDSGFYLCAGRGALNEKLFFGSGTQLSVL.

This chain joins TRBV7-2 and TRBJ1-4; 8 bases map to TRBD1. Germline V gene lookup returns CDR1 SGHTA and CDR2 FQGNSA. V was pared by 5 bases and J by 0 bases, with 5 bases of the junction left unmatched. This CDR3 spans 16 amino acids. The DNA of the CDR3 is TGTGCCAGCAGCCGGGACAGGTTCGCAACTAATGAAAAACTGTTTTTT. This sequence encodes CASSRDRFATNEKLFF.

The chain couples TRBV30 to TRBJ2-3, with TRBD1 matching over 10 bases. The germline V gene has CDR1 GTSNPN and CDR2 SVGIG (reference sequence). The CDR3 sequence is 14 residues long. V lost 1 base to trimming and J lost 5 bases; unmatched junction nucleotides: 3. The CDR3 loop reads CAWSDDRGQDTQYF. Written as DNA, the CDR3 is TGTGCCTGGAGTGACGACAGGGGGCAAGATACGCAGTATTTT.

The chain joins TRBV7-6 to TRBJ2-2; 10 bases align to TRBD1. After removal of 5 bases from V and 5 bases from J, the junction contained 11 bases not matched to a gene. Germline assignment: CDR1 SGHVS and CDR2 FNYEAQ. This CDR3 region has 17 residues. CDR3 loop: CASSPSRTGGRTGELFF. Here the CDR3 DNA reads TGTGCCAGCAGCCCTAGTAGGACAGGGGGAAGGACCGGGGAGCTGTTTTTT.

This sequence joins TRBV16 and TRBJ1-6, with D uncertain. There are 14 residues in the CDR3. The V and J ends lost 2 bases and 6 bases respectively, with 8 bases between them. The germline gives CDR1 KGHSY, CDR2 FQNENV. The CDR3 DNA reads as TGTGCCAGCAGCCAACGGGTTGTTAATTCACCCCTCCACTTT. Amino acid sequence: CASSQRVVNSPLHF.

The rearrangement uses TRBV2 and TRBJ1-6, with TRBD1 matching 8 bases. Germline assignment: CDR1 SNHLY and CDR2 FYNNEI. V dropped 9 bases and J dropped 10; count of bases not matched to a gene: 8. The CDR3 sequence is 13 residues long. The CDR3 here is CASQAGGESPLHF. CDR3 in DNA: TGTGCCAGTCAGGCAGGGGGCGAATCACCCCTCCACTTT.

This chain uses TRBV11-3 with TRBJ2-1; D possibly corresponds to TRBD2 (5 bases). Germline assignment: CDR1 SGHNT and CDR2 YENEEA. The V gene lost 5 bases and the J gene lost 4 bases, with 15 bases spanning the gap. The CDR3 contains 15 residues. The CDR3 loop is CASSGGAEMYNEQFF. The CDR3 DNA sequence: TGTGCCAGCAGCGGAGGAGCGGAAATGTACAATGAGCAGTTCTTC.

This clone was counted only a few times. The chain employs TRBV11-2 and TRBJ2-1; 8 bases are a match to TRBD2. Germline-derived CDR1 and CDR2 are SGHAT and FQNNGV. This CDR3 contains 16 residues. Germline trimming cut 6 bases from V and 10 bases from J; bases unmatched to any gene: 17. The chain's CDR3 is CASRWGEAGGRSEQFF. The CDR3 DNA reads as TGTGCCAGCAGGTGGGGCGAGGCGGGAGGTCGTTCCGAGCAGTTCTTC.

The genes are TRBV7-6 and TRBJ2-3; 9 bases align to TRBD2. Germline V gene data show CDR1 as SGHVS and CDR2 as FNYEAQ. V shed 6 bases, J shed 4 bases, and the junction held 11 bases outside the gene matches. The CDR3 covers 16 residues. CDR3 loop: CASRLVPGLAADTQYF. CDR3 DNA sequence: TGTGCCAGCAGGCTAGTTCCGGGACTAGCCGCAGATACGCAGTATTTT.

The chain uses TRBV5-4 and TRBJ2-2, with 10 nucleotides matching TRBD1. The CDR3 covers 15 residues. The ends lost 7 bases at V and 6 bases at J; junction bases unmatched: 9. Germline V CDR1 and CDR2: SGHNT, YYREEE (reference sequence). The CDR3 protein is CASQSRDRGAGELFF. The CDR3 bases are TGTGCCAGCCAATCCCGGGACAGGGGAGCCGGGGAGCTGTTTTTT.

The chain has TRBV27 and TRBJ2-5; 10 bases match TRBD2. With V trimmed by 3 bases and J by 4 bases, 5 bases remained unmatched. The germline gives CDR1 MNHEY, CDR2 SMNVEV (reference sequence). This CDR3 region has 15 residues. The DNA for the CDR3 is TGTGCCAGCAGTTTCTGGGCTAGCGGGAGAGAGACCCAGTACTTC. It translates to CASSFWASGRETQYF.

The chain couples TRBV3-1 (or the pseudogene TRBV3-2) to TRBJ1-6, with 8 bases matching TRBD1. Looked up from germline, CDR1 is LGHDT and CDR2 is YNNKEL (reference sequence). The V gene end was trimmed by 1 base and the J gene end by 7 bases; junction bases not matched to a gene: 3. This CDR3 is 15 amino acids long. The CDR3 spells CASSQVRTGNSPLHF. The DNA of the CDR3 is TGTGCCAGCAGCCAAGTTCGGACAGGGAATTCACCCCTCCACTTT.

J is TRBJ2-5 and V is TRBV10-3, with TRBD2 matching 9 bases. CDR1 ENHRY and CDR2 SYGVKD come from the germline V gene. The CDR3 loop spans 17 amino acids. Trimming at V came to 3 bases and at J to 0 bases, leaving 8 bases not matched to a gene. The CDR3 is CAISEIGSGGYQETQYF. The CDR3 DNA is TGTGCCATCAGTGAAATTGGGAGCGGGGGGTACCAAGAGACCCAGTACTTC.

V usage is TRBV6-5 and J usage is TRBJ1-1; no reliable D call. V lost 2 bases, J lost 0 bases, and 4 bases lay in between. The CDR3 contains 13 residues. Germline values: CDR1 MNHEY, CDR2 SVGAGI. The CDR3 sequence is CASSYVMNTEAFF. The CDR3 DNA follows: TGTGCCAGCAGTTACGTCATGAACACTGAAGCTTTCTTT.

This clone was detected a few times. The chain links TRBV4-3 to TRBJ2-7; 7 bases are a match to TRBD2. The trim removed 0 bases at V and 4 bases at J, leaving 3 bases unmatched. The CDR3 loop spans 14 amino acids. Germline V CDR1 and CDR2: LGHNA, YSLEER. CDR3 sequence reads: CASSQEPSGYEQYF. The CDR3 nucleotides are TGCGCCAGCAGCCAAGAGCCTAGCGGTTACGAGCAGTACTTC.

This chain joins TRBV19 and TRBJ2-7; TRBD1 might be the D (6 bases). Between the trimmed V and J ends, which lost 6 bases and 3 bases, there was a span of 15 bases. The CDR3 contains 14 residues. Germline CDR1 and CDR2: LNHDA and SQIVND (reference sequence). The CDR3 nucleotides are TGTGCCAGTAGACCCCAATGGACAGACTACGAGCAGTACTTC. Translating it yields CASRPQWTDYEQYF. The whole variable domain, remainder taken from reference TRBV19 and TRBJ2-7, is DGGITQSPKYLFRKEGQNVTLSCEQNLNHDAMYWYRQDPGQGLRLIYYSQIVNDFQKGDIAEGYSVSREKKESFPLTVTSAQKNPTAFYLCASRPQWTDYEQYFGPGTRLTVT.

V is TRBV5-8 and J is TRBJ2-3; 15 bases line up with TRBD2. Per the germline V gene, CDR1 is SGHTS and CDR2 is YDEGEE. The ends lost 3 bases at V and 8 bases at J; junction bases unmatched: 7. The CDR3 covers 16 residues. CDR3 amino acids: CASSSGLAGGQGTQYF. As DNA, the CDR3 is TGTGCCAGCAGCTCGGGACTAGCGGGGGGCCAGGGTACGCAGTATTTT.

The chain joins TRBV30 to TRBJ1-4; 8 positions agree with TRBD1. V lost 7 bases to trimming and J lost 7 bases; unmatched junction nucleotides: 11. Per germline, CDR1 GTSNPN and CDR2 SVGIG (reference sequence). The CDR3 contains 14 residues. The DNA for the CDR3 is TGTGCCTCCACCCGCCAGGGGGCAGGTGAAAAACTGTTTTTT. This codes for CASTRQGAGEKLFF.